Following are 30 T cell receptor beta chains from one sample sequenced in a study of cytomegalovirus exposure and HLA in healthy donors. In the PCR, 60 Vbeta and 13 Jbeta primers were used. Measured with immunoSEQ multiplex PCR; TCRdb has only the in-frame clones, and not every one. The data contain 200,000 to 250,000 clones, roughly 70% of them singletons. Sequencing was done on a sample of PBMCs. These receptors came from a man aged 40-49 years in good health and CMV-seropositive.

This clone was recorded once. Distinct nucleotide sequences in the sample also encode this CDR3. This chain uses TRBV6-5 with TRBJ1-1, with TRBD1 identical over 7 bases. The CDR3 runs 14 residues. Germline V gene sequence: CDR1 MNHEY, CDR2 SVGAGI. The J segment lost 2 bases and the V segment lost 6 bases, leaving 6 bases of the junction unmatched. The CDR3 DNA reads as TGTGCCAGCAGACTAGACAGGGTTAACACTGAAGCTTTCTTT. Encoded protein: CASRLDRVNTEAFF.

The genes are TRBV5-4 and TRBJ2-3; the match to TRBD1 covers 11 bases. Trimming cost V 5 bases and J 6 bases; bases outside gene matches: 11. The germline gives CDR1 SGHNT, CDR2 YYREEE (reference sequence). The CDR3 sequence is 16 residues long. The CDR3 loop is CASSPVPGTGGDTQYF. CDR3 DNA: TGTGCCAGCAGTCCCGTACCCGGGACAGGGGGGGATACGCAGTATTTT. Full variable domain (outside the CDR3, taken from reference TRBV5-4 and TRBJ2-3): ETGVTQSPTHLIKTRGQQVTLRCSSQSGHNTVSWYQQALGQGPQFIFQYYREEENGRGNFPPRFSGLQFPNYSSELNVNALELDDSALYLCASSPVPGTGGDTQYFGPGTRLTVL.

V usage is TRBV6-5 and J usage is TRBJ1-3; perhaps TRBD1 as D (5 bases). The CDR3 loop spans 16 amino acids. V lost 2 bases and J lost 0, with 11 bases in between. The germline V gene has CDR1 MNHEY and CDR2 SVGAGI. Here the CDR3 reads CASSYGGGYSGNTIYF. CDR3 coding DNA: TGTGCCAGCAGTTACGGGGGAGGGTACTCTGGAAACACCATATATTTT.

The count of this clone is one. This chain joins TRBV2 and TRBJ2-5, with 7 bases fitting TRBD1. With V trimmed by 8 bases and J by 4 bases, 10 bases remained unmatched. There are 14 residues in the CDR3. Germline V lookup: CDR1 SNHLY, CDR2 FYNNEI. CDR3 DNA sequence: TGTGCCAGCCTTAAACAGGGGCTAGGAGAGACCCAGTACTTC. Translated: CASLKQGLGETQYF.

CDR3 loop: CASSPSGTGAYYGYTF. The CDR3 nucleotides are TGTGCCAGCAGTCCCTCCGGGACAGGGGCCTACTATGGCTACACCTTC. The rearrangement uses TRBV27 and TRBJ1-2; 10 bases match TRBD1. The CDR3 is 16 residues long. Germline-derived CDR1 and CDR2 are MNHEY and SMNVEV (reference sequence). After removal of 5 bases from V and 3 bases from J, the junction contained 9 bases not matched to a gene.

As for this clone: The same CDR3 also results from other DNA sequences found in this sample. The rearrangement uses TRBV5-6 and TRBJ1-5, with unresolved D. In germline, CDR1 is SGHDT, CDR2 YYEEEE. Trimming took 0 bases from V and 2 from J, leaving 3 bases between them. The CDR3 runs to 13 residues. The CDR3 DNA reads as TGTGCCAGCAGCTTGGCAGGCAATCAGCCCCAGCATTTT. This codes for CASSLAGNQPQHF.

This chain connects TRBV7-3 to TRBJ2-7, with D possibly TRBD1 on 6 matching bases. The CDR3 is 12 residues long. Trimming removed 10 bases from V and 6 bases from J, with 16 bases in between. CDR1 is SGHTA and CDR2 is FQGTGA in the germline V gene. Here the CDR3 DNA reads TGTGCCAACTGGGACATACGGGGCGAGCAGTACTTC. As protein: CANWDIRGEQYF.

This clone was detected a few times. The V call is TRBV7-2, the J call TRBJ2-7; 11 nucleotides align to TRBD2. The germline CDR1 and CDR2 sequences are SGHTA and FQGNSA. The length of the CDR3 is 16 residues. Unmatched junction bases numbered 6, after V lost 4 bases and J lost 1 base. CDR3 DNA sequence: TGTGCCAGCAGCTCAAGACTAGCGGGGTTTTCCTACGAGCAGTACTTC. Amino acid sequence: CASSSRLAGFSYEQYF.

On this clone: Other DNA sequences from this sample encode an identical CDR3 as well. The CDR3 loop reads CASSDREFNYGYTF. CDR3 coding DNA: TGTGCCAGCAGTGACAGGGAATTTAACTATGGCTACACCTTC. The chain joins TRBV6-1 to TRBJ1-2, with D possibly matching TRBD1 (5 bases). The V end was cut by 3 bases, the J end by 1 base, with 9 bases between. Germline CDR1 is MNHNS and CDR2 is SASEGT. This CDR3 comprises 14 residues.

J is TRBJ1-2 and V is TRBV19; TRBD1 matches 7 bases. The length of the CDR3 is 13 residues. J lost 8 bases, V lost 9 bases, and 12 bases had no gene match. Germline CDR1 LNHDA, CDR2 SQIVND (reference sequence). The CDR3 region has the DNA TGTGCCAGCTATGACAGGGAATCGAACGGCTACACCTTC. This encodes CASYDRESNGYTF.

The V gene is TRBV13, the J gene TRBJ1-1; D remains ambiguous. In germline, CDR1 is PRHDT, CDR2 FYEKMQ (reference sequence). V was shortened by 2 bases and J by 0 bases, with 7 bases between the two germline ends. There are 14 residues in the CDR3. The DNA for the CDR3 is TGTGCCAGCAGCTTATCGTCGGTGAACACTGAAGCTTTCTTT. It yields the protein CASSLSSVNTEAFF.

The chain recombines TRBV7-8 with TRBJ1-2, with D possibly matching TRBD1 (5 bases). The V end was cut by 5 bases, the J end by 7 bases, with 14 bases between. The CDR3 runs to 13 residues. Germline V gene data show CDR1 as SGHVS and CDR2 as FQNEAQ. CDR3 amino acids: CASSHQGGSGYTF. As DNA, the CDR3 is TGTGCCAGCAGCCATCAGGGAGGTAGTGGCTACACCTTC.

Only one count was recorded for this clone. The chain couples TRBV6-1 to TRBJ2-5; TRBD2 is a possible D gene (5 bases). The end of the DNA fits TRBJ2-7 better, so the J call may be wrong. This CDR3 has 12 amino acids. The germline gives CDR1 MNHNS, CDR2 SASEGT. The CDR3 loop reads CASSEFGGEQYF. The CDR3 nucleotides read TGTGCCAGCAGTGAATTTGGAGGCGAGCAGTACTTC.

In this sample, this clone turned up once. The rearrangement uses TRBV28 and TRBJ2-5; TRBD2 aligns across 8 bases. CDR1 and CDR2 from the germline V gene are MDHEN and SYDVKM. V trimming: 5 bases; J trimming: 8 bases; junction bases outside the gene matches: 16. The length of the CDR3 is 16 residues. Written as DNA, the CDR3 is TGTGCCAGCAGTGAGAGTTTAGCGGGGTTTGAGGGAACCCAGTACTTC. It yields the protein CASSESLAGFEGTQYF.

CDR3 nucleotides: TGTGCCATCACTTGGGACAGGGGAAACACCATATATTTT. This sequence encodes CAITWDRGNTIYF. The chain recombines TRBV10-3 with TRBJ1-3; TRBD1 aligns across 8 bases. This CDR3 comprises 13 residues. J was trimmed by 4 bases and V by 7 bases; bases with no gene match: 3. CDR1 ENHRY and CDR2 SYGVKD come from the germline V gene.

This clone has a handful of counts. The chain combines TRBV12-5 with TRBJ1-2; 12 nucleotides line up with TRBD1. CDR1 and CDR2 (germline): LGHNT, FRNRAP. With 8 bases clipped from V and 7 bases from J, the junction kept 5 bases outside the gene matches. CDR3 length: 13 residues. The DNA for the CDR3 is TGTGCTAGTTGGGGACAGGGGGCGGGTGGCTACACCTTC. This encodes CASWGQGAGGYTF. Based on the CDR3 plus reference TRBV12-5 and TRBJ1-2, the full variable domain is DARVTQTPRHKVTEMGQEVTMRCQPILGHNTVFWYRQTMMQGLELLAYFRNRAPLDDSGMPKDRFSAEMPDATLATLKIQPSEPRDSAVYFCASWGQGAGGYTFGSGTRLTVV.

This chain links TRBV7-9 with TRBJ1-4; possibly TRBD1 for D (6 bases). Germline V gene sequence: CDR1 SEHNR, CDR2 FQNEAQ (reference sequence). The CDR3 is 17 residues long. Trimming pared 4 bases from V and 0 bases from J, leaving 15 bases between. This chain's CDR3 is CASSSSIWTATNEKLFF. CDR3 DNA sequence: TGTGCCAGCAGCTCTTCTATTTGGACAGCAACTAATGAAAAACTGTTTTTT.

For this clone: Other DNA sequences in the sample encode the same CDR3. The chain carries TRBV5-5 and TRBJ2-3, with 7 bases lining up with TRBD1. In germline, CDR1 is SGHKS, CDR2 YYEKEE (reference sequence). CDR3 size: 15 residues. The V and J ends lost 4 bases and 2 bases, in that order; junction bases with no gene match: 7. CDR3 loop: CASSLDGTVTDTQYF. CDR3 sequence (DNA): TGTGCCAGCAGCCTGGACGGGACAGTCACAGATACGCAGTATTTT.

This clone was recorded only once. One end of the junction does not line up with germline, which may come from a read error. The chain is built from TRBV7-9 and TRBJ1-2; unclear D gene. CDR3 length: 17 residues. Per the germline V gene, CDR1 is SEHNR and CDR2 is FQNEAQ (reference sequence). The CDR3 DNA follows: TGTGCCAACAGCTCTCACCTTGCCCACCCGCGTGGCTATGGCTACACCTTC. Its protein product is CANSSHLAHPRGYGYTF. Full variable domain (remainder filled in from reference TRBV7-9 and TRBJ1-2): DTGVSQNPRHKITKRGQNVTFRCDPISEHNRLYWYRQTLGQGPEFLTYFQNEAQLEKSRLLSDRFSAERPKGSFSTLEIQRTEQGDSAMYLCANSSHLAHPRGYGYTFGSGTRLTVV.

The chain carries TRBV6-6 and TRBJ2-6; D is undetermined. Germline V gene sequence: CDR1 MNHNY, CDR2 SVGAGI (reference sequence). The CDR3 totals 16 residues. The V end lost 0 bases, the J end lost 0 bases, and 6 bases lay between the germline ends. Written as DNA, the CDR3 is TGTGCCAGCAGTTACTCGCAGTACTCTGGGGCCAACGTCCTGACTTTC. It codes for CASSYSQYSGANVLTF.

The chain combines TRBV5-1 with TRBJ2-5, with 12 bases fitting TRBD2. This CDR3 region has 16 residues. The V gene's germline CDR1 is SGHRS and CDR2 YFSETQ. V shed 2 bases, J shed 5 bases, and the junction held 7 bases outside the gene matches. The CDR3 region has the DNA TGCGCCAGCAGCTTCGCTAGCGGGGGGGCCCGGGAGACCCAGTACTTC. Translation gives CASSFASGGARETQYF.

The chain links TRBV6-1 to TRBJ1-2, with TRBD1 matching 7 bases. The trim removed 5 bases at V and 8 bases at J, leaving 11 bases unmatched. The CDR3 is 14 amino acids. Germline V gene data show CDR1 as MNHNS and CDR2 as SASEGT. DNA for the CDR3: TGTGCCAGCAGTTATTTCGACAGGGTCGAAGGCTACACCTTC. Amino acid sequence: CASSYFDRVEGYTF.

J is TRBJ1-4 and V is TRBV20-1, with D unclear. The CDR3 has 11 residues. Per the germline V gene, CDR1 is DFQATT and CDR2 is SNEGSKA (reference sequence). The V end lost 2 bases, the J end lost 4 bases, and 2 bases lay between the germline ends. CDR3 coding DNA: TGCAGTGCTAGACGTAATGAAAAACTGTTTTTT. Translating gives CSARRNEKLFF.

The CDR3 loop reads CASSTRGAKNTEAFF. The DNA for the CDR3 is TGTGCCAGCAGTACTCGGGGGGCGAAGAACACTGAAGCTTTCTTT. The chain couples TRBV6-5 to TRBJ1-1; a possible D gene is TRBD1 (6 bases). The CDR3 extends over 15 amino acids. The germline gives CDR1 MNHEY, CDR2 SVGAGI. Trimming shortened V by 5 bases and J by 1 base, and 14 bases separated the two germline ends.

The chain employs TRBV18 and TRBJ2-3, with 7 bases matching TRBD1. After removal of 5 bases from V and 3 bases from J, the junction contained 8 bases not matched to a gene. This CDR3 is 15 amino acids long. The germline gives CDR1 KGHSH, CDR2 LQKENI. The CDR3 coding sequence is TGTGCCAGCTCATCTGACAGGGTTGTAACAGATACGCAGTATTTT. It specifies CASSSDRVVTDTQYF.

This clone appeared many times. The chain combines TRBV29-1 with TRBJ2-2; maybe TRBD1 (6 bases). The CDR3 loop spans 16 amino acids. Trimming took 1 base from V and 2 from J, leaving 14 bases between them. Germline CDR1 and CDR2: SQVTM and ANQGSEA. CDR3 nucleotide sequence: TGCAGCGTTGAAGGGGGTAGGGACACCAACACCGGGGAGCTGTTTTTT. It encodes CSVEGGRDTNTGELFF.

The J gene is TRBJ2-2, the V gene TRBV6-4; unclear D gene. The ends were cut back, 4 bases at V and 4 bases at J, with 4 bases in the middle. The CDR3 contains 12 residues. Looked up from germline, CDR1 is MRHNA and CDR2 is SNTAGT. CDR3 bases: TGTGCCAGCAGTGCAGGCACCGGGGAGCTGTTTTTT. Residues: CASSAGTGELFF.

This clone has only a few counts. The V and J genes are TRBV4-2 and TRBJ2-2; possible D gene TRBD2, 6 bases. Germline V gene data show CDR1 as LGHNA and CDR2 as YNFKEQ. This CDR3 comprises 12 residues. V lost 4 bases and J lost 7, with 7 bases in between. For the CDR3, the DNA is TGTGCCAGCAGCCGCGGGGTCGGGGAGCTGTTTTTT. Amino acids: CASSRGVGELFF.

In nucleotides, the CDR3 is TGTGCCAGCAGCTGGGGACAGGGCAACGAGCAGTACTTC. Residues: CASSWGQGNEQYF. This rearrangement joins TRBV11-2 to TRBJ2-7, with 9 bases fitting TRBD1. The CDR3 runs to 13 residues. CDR1 SGHAT and CDR2 FQNNGV come from the germline V gene. Trimming removed 4 bases from V and 5 bases from J; junction bases left unmatched: 3.

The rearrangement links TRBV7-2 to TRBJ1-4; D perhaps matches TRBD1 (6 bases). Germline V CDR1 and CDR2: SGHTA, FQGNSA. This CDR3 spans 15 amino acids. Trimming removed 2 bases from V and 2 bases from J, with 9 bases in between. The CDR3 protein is CASSLPQGTNEKLFF. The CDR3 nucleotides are TGTGCCAGCAGCTTACCACAGGGTACTAATGAAAAACTGTTTTTT.